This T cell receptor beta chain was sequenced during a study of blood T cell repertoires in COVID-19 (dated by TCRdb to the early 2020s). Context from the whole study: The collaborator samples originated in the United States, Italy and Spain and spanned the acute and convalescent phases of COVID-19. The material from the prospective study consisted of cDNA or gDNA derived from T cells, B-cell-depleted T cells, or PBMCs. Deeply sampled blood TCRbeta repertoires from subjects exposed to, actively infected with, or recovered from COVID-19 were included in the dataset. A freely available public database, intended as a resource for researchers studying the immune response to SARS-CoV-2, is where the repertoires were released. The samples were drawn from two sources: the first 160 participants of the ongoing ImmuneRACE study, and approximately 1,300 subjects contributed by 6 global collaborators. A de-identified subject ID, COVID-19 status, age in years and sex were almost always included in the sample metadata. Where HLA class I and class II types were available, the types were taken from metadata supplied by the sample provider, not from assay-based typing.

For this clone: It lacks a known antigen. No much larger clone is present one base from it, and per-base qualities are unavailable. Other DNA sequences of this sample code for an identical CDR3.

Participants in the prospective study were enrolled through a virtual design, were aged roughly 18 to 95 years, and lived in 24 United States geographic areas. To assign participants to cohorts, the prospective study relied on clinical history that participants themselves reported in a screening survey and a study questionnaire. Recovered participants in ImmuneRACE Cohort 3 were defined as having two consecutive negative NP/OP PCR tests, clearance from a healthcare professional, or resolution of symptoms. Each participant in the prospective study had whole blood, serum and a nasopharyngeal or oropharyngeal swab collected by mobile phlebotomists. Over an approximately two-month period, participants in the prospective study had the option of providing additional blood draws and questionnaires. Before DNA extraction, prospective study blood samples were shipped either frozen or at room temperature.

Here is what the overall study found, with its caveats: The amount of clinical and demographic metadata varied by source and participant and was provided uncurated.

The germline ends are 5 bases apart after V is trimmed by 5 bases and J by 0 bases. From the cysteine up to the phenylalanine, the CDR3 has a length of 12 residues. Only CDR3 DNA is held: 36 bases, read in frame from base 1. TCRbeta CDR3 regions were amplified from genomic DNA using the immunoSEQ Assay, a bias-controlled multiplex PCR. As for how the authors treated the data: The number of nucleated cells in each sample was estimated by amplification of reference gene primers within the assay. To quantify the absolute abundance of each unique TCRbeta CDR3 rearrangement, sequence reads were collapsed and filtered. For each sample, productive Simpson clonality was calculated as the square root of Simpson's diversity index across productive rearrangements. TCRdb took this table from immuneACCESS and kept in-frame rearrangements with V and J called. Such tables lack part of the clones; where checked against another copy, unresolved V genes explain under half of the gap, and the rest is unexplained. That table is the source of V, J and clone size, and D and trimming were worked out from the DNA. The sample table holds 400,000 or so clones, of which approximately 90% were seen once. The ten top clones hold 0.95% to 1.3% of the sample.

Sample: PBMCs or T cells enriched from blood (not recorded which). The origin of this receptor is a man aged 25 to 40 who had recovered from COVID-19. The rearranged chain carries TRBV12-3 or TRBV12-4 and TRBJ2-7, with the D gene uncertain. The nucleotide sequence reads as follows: TGTGCCAGCAGTCCCAGCTCCTACGAGCAGTACTTC. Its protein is CASSPSSYEQYF.